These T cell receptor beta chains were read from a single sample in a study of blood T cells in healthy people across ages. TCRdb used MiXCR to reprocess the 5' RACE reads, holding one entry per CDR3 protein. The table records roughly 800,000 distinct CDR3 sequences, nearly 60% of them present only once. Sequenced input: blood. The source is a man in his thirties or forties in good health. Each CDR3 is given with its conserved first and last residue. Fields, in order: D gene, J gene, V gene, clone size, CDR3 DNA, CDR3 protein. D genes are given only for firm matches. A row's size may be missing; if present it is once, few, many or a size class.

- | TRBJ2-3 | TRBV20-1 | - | TGCAGTGCTGTTCGTTACAGGGACTCAGCAAATATAACAGATACGCAGTATTTT | CSAVRYRDSANITDTQYF
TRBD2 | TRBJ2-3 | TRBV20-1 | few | TGCAGTGCTCTACTAGCGGGAGGAGATACGCAGTATTTT | CSALLAGGDTQYF
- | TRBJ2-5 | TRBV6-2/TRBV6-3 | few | TGTGCCAGCAGACGATTCTCTGGCACCCAAGAGACCCAGTACTTC | CASRRFSGTQETQYF
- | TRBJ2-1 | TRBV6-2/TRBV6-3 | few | TGTGCCAGCAGTTACTCCCGGCGGGGGCCAGGGGATGAGCAGTTCTTC | CASSYSRRGPGDEQFF
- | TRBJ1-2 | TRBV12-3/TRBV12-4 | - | TGTGCCAGCAATCCGGGCGGGGTGGCATATGGCTACACCTTC | CASNPGGVAYGYTF
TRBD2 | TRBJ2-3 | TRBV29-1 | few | TGCGGCAGCCGAAGACTAGCGGGAGATCCAGATACGCAGTATTTT | CGSRRLAGDPDTQYF
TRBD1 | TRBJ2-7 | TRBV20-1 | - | TGCAGTGCAAGACCAGGGACAGGGGGTTCCTACGAGCAGTACTTC | CSARPGTGGSYEQYF
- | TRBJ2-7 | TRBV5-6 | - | TGTGCCAGCAGCGGAGCCGGGACACGAGATTACGAGCAGTACTTC | CASSGAGTRDYEQYF
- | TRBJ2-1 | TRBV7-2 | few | TGTGCCAGCAGCTTAGGACAGATCCACAATGAGCAGTTCTTC | CASSLGQIHNEQFF
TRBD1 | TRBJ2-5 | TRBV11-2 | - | TGTGCCAGCAGCGGGACAGGGAGTCCCTTGTCGGAGGAGCAGTACTTC | CASSGTGSPLSEEQYF
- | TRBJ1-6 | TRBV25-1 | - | TGTGCCAGCAGTGCGGGCCTCGATTCACCCCTCCACTTT | CASSAGLDSPLHF
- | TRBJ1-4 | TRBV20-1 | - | TGCAGTGCTAGAGATCCCGGAGGTACAACTAATGAAAAACTGTTTTTT | CSARDPGGTTNEKLFF
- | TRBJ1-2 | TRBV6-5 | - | TGTGCCAGCAGTGGGATCTACTCGGGCTACACCTTC | CASSGIYSGYTF
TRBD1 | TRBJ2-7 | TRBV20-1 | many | TGCAGTGCCCAGATGGGACAGCAACATTCCGAGCAGTACTTC | CSAQMGQQHSEQYF
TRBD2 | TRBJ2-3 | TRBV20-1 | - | TGCAGTGCCCCGGGACTAGCGGGGGACACAGATACGCAGTATTTT | CSAPGLAGDTDTQYF
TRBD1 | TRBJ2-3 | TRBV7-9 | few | TGTGCCAGCAGCTCCCTACAGGGGGGAACAGATACGCAGTATTTT | CASSSLQGGTDTQYF
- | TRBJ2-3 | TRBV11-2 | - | TGTGCCAGCAGCTTAGAAGCGCAGTATTTT | CASSLEAQYF
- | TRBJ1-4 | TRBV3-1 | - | TGTGCCAGCAGCCAACAGGAACACGAAAAACTGTTTTTT | CASSQQEHEKLFF
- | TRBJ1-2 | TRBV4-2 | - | TGTGCCAGCAGCCAAGACGCACAGAGCGATAACTATGGCTACACCTTC | CASSQDAQSDNYGYTF
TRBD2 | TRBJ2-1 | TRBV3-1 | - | TGTGCCAGCAGCCAAGTACGGACTAGCGGAGCTGACAATGAGCAGTTCTTC | CASSQVRTSGADNEQFF
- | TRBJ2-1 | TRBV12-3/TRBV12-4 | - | TGTGCCAGCAGTTCGAAGGTACGGTTGAATGAGCAGTTCTTC | CASSSKVRLNEQFF
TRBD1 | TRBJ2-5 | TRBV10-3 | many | TGTGCCATCAGGGGAACCACAGGGGACCAAGAGACCCAGTACTTC | CAIRGTTGDQETQYF